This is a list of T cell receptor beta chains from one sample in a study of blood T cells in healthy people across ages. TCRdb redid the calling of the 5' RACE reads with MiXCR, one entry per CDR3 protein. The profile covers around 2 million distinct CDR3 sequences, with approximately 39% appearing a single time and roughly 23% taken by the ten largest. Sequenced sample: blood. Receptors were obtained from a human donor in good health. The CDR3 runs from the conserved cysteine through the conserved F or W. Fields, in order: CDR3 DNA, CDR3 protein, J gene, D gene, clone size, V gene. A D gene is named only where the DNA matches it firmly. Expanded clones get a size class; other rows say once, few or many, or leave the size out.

CDR3nt: TGTGCCATCAGTGAACTACAGGGTGAATTCTATGGCTACACCTTC
CDR3aa: CAISELQGEFYGYTF
j_gene: TRBJ1-2
d_gene: -
abundance: -
v_gene: TRBV10-3

CDR3nt: TGTGCCAGCAGACGACAGGGGTCGTCCTACGAGCAGTTCTTC
CDR3aa: CASRRQGSSYEQFF
j_gene: TRBJ2-1
d_gene: TRBD1
abundance: few
v_gene: TRBV28

CDR3nt: TGTGCCACCAGTGACAAGACAGGGATTGGGGCCTATGGCTACACCTTC
CDR3aa: CATSDKTGIGAYGYTF
j_gene: TRBJ1-2
d_gene: TRBD1
abundance: -
v_gene: TRBV24-1

CDR3nt: TGTGCCAGCAGTTACGGTTTTAGCGGAGGAAACGAGCAGTACTTC
CDR3aa: CASSYGFSGGNEQYF
j_gene: TRBJ2-7
d_gene: -
abundance: few
v_gene: TRBV6-5

CDR3nt: TGTGCCAGCAACTCCGGGGCCGGCTACAATGAGCAGTTCTTC
CDR3aa: CASNSGAGYNEQFF
j_gene: TRBJ2-1
d_gene: -
abundance: -
v_gene: TRBV27

CDR3nt: TGCAGCGTTGAAGATTTTGAGGGGGCGGGTGAGCAGTACTTC
CDR3aa: CSVEDFEGAGEQYF
j_gene: TRBJ2-7
d_gene: TRBD1
abundance: -
v_gene: TRBV29-1

CDR3nt: TGTGCCAGCAGCTTTAAAGGCGCTTATGGCTACACCTTC
CDR3aa: CASSFKGAYGYTF
j_gene: TRBJ1-2
d_gene: -
abundance: -
v_gene: TRBV28

CDR3nt: TGTGCCAGCAGCTTAGCGGCCATGGGGAATGAGCAGTACTTC
CDR3aa: CASSLAAMGNEQYF
j_gene: TRBJ2-4
d_gene: -
abundance: -
v_gene: TRBV11-2

CDR3nt: TGCAGTGCTAGGGCAGCAGATACGCAGTATTTT
CDR3aa: CSARAADTQYF
j_gene: TRBJ2-3
d_gene: -
abundance: -
v_gene: TRBV20-1

CDR3nt: TGTGCCAGCAGCTCGAGCCATCGGGAGACCCAGTACTTC
CDR3aa: CASSSSHRETQYF
j_gene: TRBJ2-5
d_gene: -
abundance: -
v_gene: TRBV7-2

CDR3nt: TGTGCCAGCAGCTTAGACGGAAGGGCGGGAACAGATACGCAGTATTTT
CDR3aa: CASSLDGRAGTDTQYF
j_gene: TRBJ2-3
d_gene: -
abundance: -
v_gene: TRBV7-2

CDR3nt: TGTGCCAGCAAATATGAAGGAGGGGAGCTGTTTTTT
CDR3aa: CASKYEGGELFF
j_gene: TRBJ2-2
d_gene: -
abundance: -
v_gene: TRBV6-5

CDR3nt: TGCAGTGCCCATCCCGCGACAGGGGGTTTTTGGACAGATACGCAGTATTTT
CDR3aa: CSAHPATGGFWTDTQYF
j_gene: TRBJ2-3
d_gene: TRBD1
abundance: few
v_gene: TRBV20-1

CDR3nt: TGTGCCAGCAGTTACCAGGGGGCTCCTCTTCACGAGCAGTACTTC
CDR3aa: CASSYQGAPLHEQYF
j_gene: TRBJ2-7
d_gene: TRBD1
abundance: few
v_gene: TRBV6-5

CDR3nt: TGCGCCAGCAGCTTACAGGGGGATTACACTGAAGCTTTCTTT
CDR3aa: CASSLQGDYTEAFF
j_gene: TRBJ1-1
d_gene: TRBD1
abundance: -
v_gene: TRBV5-1

CDR3nt: TGTGCCAGCAGCCATACGACCCGTAGCGAGCAGTACTTC
CDR3aa: CASSHTTRSEQYF
j_gene: TRBJ2-7
d_gene: -
abundance: many
v_gene: TRBV3-1